This T cell receptor beta chain is drawn from a study of cytomegalovirus exposure and HLA in healthy donors. Study-wide results and caveats: Usually a TCR sequence was rare, but some public TCRs were found in many donors. As confirmed in vitro, a few CMV-associated chains were specific for CMV antigens. A subsequent analysis found that TCR clusters from the first cohort also tended to co-occur in the 120 or so validation repertoires, with approximately 94% of cluster scores above 0.

Germline values: CDR1 WNHNN, CDR2 SYGVQD (reference sequence). Trimming removed 10 bases from V and 10 bases from J, with 14 bases in between. CDR3 length: 11 amino acids. Sequencing used immunoSEQ multiplex PCR; TCRdb keeps in-frame clones, though not all of them. The table has about 150,000 clones, 85% to 90% seen once; the top ten hold 3% to 3.5%. The sample holds a few counts of this clone. What it binds is unknown. V gene TRBV10-1 combines with J gene TRBJ1-5, with a tentative D call TRBD1 (5 bases). Sequencing used PBMCs. The sequence was collected from a woman in her late teens or twenties in good health and CMV-seropositive. CDR3 protein: CATTDRGPQHF. The CDR3 bases are TGCGCCACCACAGATAGGGGACCCCAGCATTTT.